The 11 T cell receptor beta chains below were found in one sample sequenced in a study of shared clonotypes between healthy human individuals. Clones were read by immunoSEQ multiplex PCR, and TCRdb kept only the in-frame ones, dropping some. The sample consists of approximately 2.3 million clones, 90% to 95% of them appearing once. The specimen was naive CD4+ T cells from PBMCs. Subset here: CD45RA+ positively selected. Receptors originate from a man aged 18 to 35 in good health. Some clones in this sample may be carry-over from other donors' samples.

The chain uses TRBV2 and TRBJ2-7; possibly TRBD1 for D (6 bases). The CDR3 spans 14 residues. Germline CDR1 and CDR2: SNHLY and FYNNEI. V was clipped by 2 bases and J by 5 bases, with 13 bases between them. The CDR3 DNA reads as TGTGCCAGCAGTGAATGGTTACAGGGCCACGAGCAGTACTTC. This translates into CASSEWLQGHEQYF.

The V gene is TRBV7-3, the J gene TRBJ1-2, with TRBD1 matching 8 bases. The CDR3 extends over 14 amino acids. Trimming took 9 bases from V and 6 from J; bases not matched to a gene: 12. Germline assignment: CDR1 SGHTA and CDR2 FQGTGA. Here the CDR3 DNA reads TGTGCCAGTGGACCAGGGGGCAGTAGTAATGGCTACACCTTC. Its protein is CASGPGGSSNGYTF.

As to this clone: One end of the junction does not line up with germline, which may come from a read error. This chain joins TRBV7-9 and TRBJ1-4, with unresolved D. The CDR3 has 13 amino acids. Germline CDR1 reads SEHNR; CDR2 reads FQNEAQ (reference sequence). CDR3 coding DNA: TGTGCCAGCAGCAGGAGTGACGGCGAAAAACTGCTTTTT. Encoded protein: CASSRSDGEKLLF.

The chain links TRBV6-6 to TRBJ1-2, with 7 positions matching TRBD1. This CDR3 is 13 amino acids long. V lost 4 bases to trimming and J lost 6 bases; unmatched junction nucleotides: 5. From germline, CDR1 is MNHNY and CDR2 SVGAGI (reference sequence). The CDR3 DNA follows: TGTGCCAGCAGTTCACTACAGGGGCATGGCTACACCTTC. Translating it yields CASSSLQGHGYTF.

V usage is TRBV4-1 and J usage is TRBJ2-7; tentative D call: TRBD2 (5 bases). The CDR3 is 14 amino acids. Germline V gene sequence: CDR1 MGHRA, CDR2 YSYEKL. V lost 2 bases, J lost 2 bases, and 10 bases lay in between. The CDR3 DNA is TGCGCCAGCAGCCAATTTGGACTGACCTACGAGCAGTACTTC. Encoded protein: CASSQFGLTYEQYF.

CDR3 protein: CASSDSIQETQYF. The CDR3 DNA is TGTGCCAGCAGTGACTCTATCCAAGAGACCCAGTACTTC. The genes are TRBV6-1 and TRBJ2-5; no reliable D call. The CDR3 sequence is 13 residues long. CDR1 MNHNS and CDR2 SASEGT come from the germline V gene. The V end was cut by 3 bases, the J end by 1 base, with 6 bases between.

This CDR3 reads CASSYRGIGPTDTQYF. The CDR3 DNA reads TGTGCCAGCAGTTACAGAGGAATAGGCCCCACAGATACGCAGTATTTT. V usage is TRBV6-5 and J usage is TRBJ2-3; D unclear. Trimming removed 2 bases at V and 2 bases at J, with 14 bases between. Germline V lookup: CDR1 MNHEY, CDR2 SVGAGI. The CDR3 runs 16 residues.

This chain's CDR3 is CASSLGDGTYEQYF. The CDR3 nucleotides are TGTGCCAGCAGCTTAGGGGACGGAACCTACGAGCAGTACTTC. V and J are TRBV7-3 and TRBJ2-7; either TRBD1 or TRBD2 may supply D (5 bases each). CDR1 is SGHTA and CDR2 is FQGTGA in the germline V gene. V was clipped by 2 bases and J by 2 bases, with 10 bases between them. The CDR3 runs 14 residues.

The chain uses TRBV7-9 and TRBJ1-3; TRBD1 is a possible D gene (5 bases). Trimming left V 5 bases short and J 6 bases short, with 11 bases between. This CDR3 is 13 amino acids long. Germline lookup yields CDR1 SEHNR and CDR2 FQNEAQ (reference sequence). The CDR3 DNA sequence: TGTGCCAGCAGCCCCAGCGGGGCAAACACCATATATTTT. This sequence encodes CASSPSGANTIYF. The variable domain in full, with the rest retrieved from reference TRBV7-9 and TRBJ1-3, is DTGVSQNPRHKITKRGQNVTFRCDPISEHNRLYWYRQTLGQGPEFLTYFQNEAQLEKSRLLSDRFSAERPKGSFSTLEIQRTEQGDSAMYLCASSPSGANTIYFGEGSWLTVV.

V usage is TRBV19 and J usage is TRBJ1-5; weak D call: TRBD1 (6 bases). V lost 6 bases, J lost 2 bases, and 17 bases lay in between. This CDR3 has 16 amino acids. CDR1 and CDR2 (germline): LNHDA, SQIVND (reference sequence). As DNA, the CDR3 is TGTGCCAGTAGCCAACCGAACAGGGAAGGCAATCAGCCCCAGCATTTT. This codes for CASSQPNREGNQPQHF.

V gene TRBV18 combines with J gene TRBJ2-5; a possible D gene is TRBD1 (5 bases). The CDR3 spans 16 residues. V lost 4 bases and J 7 bases, leaving 22 bases between the germline ends. Germline CDR1 is KGHSH and CDR2 is LQKENI. The CDR3 sequence is CASSQQDQELGGTQYF. CDR3 nucleotide sequence: TGTGCCAGCTCACAACAGGATCAAGAGTTGGGTGGGACCCAGTACTTC.